The next 29 T cell receptor beta chains were all read from a single sample in a study of T cells in Graves' hyperthyroidism and ophthalmopathy. RNA transcripts were the template for amplifying TCR beta CDR3 regions. First-round RT-PCR targeting the TCR CDR3 was performed with the HTBI primer set. Each CDR3 protein gets one entry after TCRdb re-called the multiplex PCR reads with MiXCR. The sample includes a few hundred thousand distinct CDR3 sequences, less than 20% of them seen just once. Sequenced material: blood. These receptors came from a woman under 30 with Graves' hyperthyroidism.

The gene calls are TRBV3-1 and TRBJ2-3; 12 bases align to TRBD1. This CDR3 is 17 amino acids long. The germline CDR1 and CDR2 sequences are LGHDT and YNNKEL (reference sequence). V lost 4 bases, J lost 5 bases, and 10 bases stayed unmatched. The CDR3, as DNA: TGTGCCAGCAGCCGGGGGGAGGGACAGGGGGCGGTAGATACGCAGTATTTT. It translates to CASSRGEGQGAVDTQYF.

This clonotype occurred many times. V usage is TRBV20-1 and J usage is TRBJ1-5; D unresolved. Germline CDR1 is DFQATT and CDR2 is SNEGSKA (reference sequence). The CDR3 has 12 residues. The V end was cut by 6 bases, the J end by 2 bases, with 8 bases between. The CDR3 loop is CSAGGGNQPQHF. CDR3 bases: TGCAGTGCCGGCGGCGGCAATCAGCCCCAGCATTTT.

In this sample, this clonotype turned up many times. The rearrangement links TRBV6-1 to TRBJ1-1, with D unresolved. Per germline, CDR1 MNHNS and CDR2 SASEGT. V gave up 10 bases and J gave up 1 base, with 10 bases separating them. The CDR3 runs to 12 residues. CDR3 protein: CATTAANTEAFF. CDR3 nucleotides: TGTGCCACCACGGCGGCGAACACTGAAGCTTTCTTT.

This clonotype was detected many times. This chain connects TRBV24-1 to TRBJ1-5; D gene unclear. Trimming took 5 bases from V and 7 from J, leaving 11 bases between them. This CDR3 region has 13 residues. CDR1 and CDR2 (germline): KGHDR, SFDVKD. The CDR3 reads CATSAGGKQPQHF. DNA for the CDR3: TGTGCCACCAGTGCGGGAGGTAAACAGCCCCAGCATTTT.

The chain is built from TRBV2 and TRBJ2-2; D might be TRBD1 (5 bases). Germline lookup yields CDR1 SNHLY and CDR2 FYNNEI. The CDR3 extends over 15 amino acids. V lost 7 bases, J lost 1 base, and 13 bases lay in between. CDR3 loop: CASNKGFLNTGELFF. The CDR3 nucleotides read TGTGCCAGCAATAAGGGGTTCCTGAACACCGGGGAGCTGTTTTTT.

This clonotype was counted many times. J is TRBJ2-7 and V is TRBV7-9; either TRBD1 or TRBD2 may supply D (5 bases each). The germline V gene encodes CDR1 SEHNR and CDR2 FQNEAQ (reference sequence). The germline V and J ends were trimmed by 7 bases and 3 bases, with 19 bases remaining between them. This CDR3 has 15 residues. The CDR3 sequence: CASTPATGALYEQYF. The CDR3, as DNA: TGTGCCAGCACCCCCGCCACCGGGGCACTCTACGAGCAGTACTTC.

This clonotype was picked up many times. The chain uses TRBV14 and TRBJ2-7; no definite D call. Germline V gene sequence: CDR1 SGHDN, CDR2 FVKESK. This CDR3 region has 14 residues. V lost 0 bases and J lost 6, with 12 bases in between. CDR3 nucleotide sequence: TGTGCCAGCAGCCAAGATTACCTAGTAGGCGAGCAGTACTTC. Protein: CASSQDYLVGEQYF.

This clonotype has a count of ten or more. The gene calls are TRBV29-1 and TRBJ1-4; 11 bases are a match to TRBD1. The CDR3 has 13 residues. The germline CDR1 and CDR2 sequences are SQVTM and ANQGSEA. Trimming took 5 bases from V and 7 from J; bases not matched to a gene: 3. CDR3 residues: CSVLGTGGEKLFF. CDR3 nucleotide sequence: TGCAGCGTTCTCGGGACAGGGGGTGAAAAACTGTTTTTT.

Concerning this clonotype itself: A much larger clone differs by one base, so this may be a read error. The chain is built from TRBV6-5 and TRBJ2-2; no clear D gene. In germline, CDR1 is MNHEY, CDR2 SVGAGI. V was pared by 2 bases and J by 1 base, with 5 bases between. This CDR3 is 14 amino acids long. CDR3 region: CASSYPVNTGELFF. The CDR3 region has the DNA TGTGCCAGCAGTTACCCGGTGAACACCGGGGAGCTGTTTTTT.

This clonotype was observed many times. The chain has TRBV12-3 or TRBV12-4 and TRBJ2-7; weak D call: TRBD1 (5 bases). There are 15 residues in the CDR3. V was clipped by 4 bases and J by 3 bases, with 16 bases between them. The CDR3 here is CASSSAGHPRYEQYF. As DNA, the CDR3 is TGTGCCAGCAGTTCCGCCGGACACCCACGCTACGAGCAGTACTTC.

This clonotype was detected only a few times. As DNA, the CDR3 is TGTGCCAGCAGCCGCGGGACAGATAGCGGAAAACTGTTTTTT. This sequence encodes CASSRGTDSGKLFF. The rearrangement links TRBV7-9 to TRBJ1-4; 7 nucleotides align to TRBD1. Per the germline V gene, CDR1 is SEHNR and CDR2 is FQNEAQ (reference sequence). CDR3 length equals 14 residues. V gave up 5 bases and J gave up 10 bases; unmatched junction bases: 10.

This clonotype was recorded many times. For the CDR3, the DNA is TGTGCCAGCTCCCCGGTTGGGGAAAAACTGTTTTTT. It yields the protein CASSPVGEKLFF. The chain couples TRBV18 to TRBJ1-4, with no clear D. The germline V gene has CDR1 KGHSH and CDR2 LQKENI. This CDR3 is 12 amino acids long. Trimming removed 6 bases at V and 8 bases at J, with 10 bases between.

This clonotype was seen a handful of times. This may be a read error, as it is one base from a much larger clone. This chain joins TRBV5-1 and TRBJ2-1; possibly TRBD1 or TRBD2 for D (5 bases each). The CDR3 extends over 16 amino acids. Per germline, CDR1 SGHRS and CDR2 YFSETQ. The CDR3 DNA reads TGCGCCAGCAGCTTGGAGGGACCGCTATCCTACAATGAGCAGTCCTTC. As protein: CASSLEGPLSYNEQSF.

V is TRBV5-6 and J is TRBJ2-6; 10 nucleotides agree with TRBD2. After removal of 4 bases from V and 4 bases from J, the junction contained 14 bases not matched to a gene. Germline values: CDR1 SGHDT, CDR2 YYEEEE. CDR3 size: 19 residues. CDR3: CASSVPPGAGGSGANVLTF. CDR3 coding DNA: TGTGCCAGCAGCGTACCCCCAGGAGCGGGAGGGTCCGGGGCCAACGTCCTGACTTTC.

The chain uses TRBV6-1 and TRBJ2-5; 10 bases match TRBD2. Germline V lookup: CDR1 MNHNS, CDR2 SASEGT. V was clipped by 2 bases and J by 12 bases; unmatched bases: 9. The CDR3 extends over 14 amino acids. DNA of the CDR3: TGTGCCAGCAGTGAAAGTGGACTAGCGGTCCTGAAGTACTTC. Its translation is CASSESGLAVLKYF.

This chain uses TRBV7-2 with TRBJ2-7; 7 bases map to TRBD1. Germline V CDR1 and CDR2: SGHTA, FQGNSA. J lost 2 bases, V lost 7 bases, and 5 bases had no gene match. This CDR3 has 13 amino acids. The CDR3 region has the DNA TGTGCCAGCACGCGAGACAGGGCCTACGAGCAGTACTTC. Amino acid sequence: CASTRDRAYEQYF.

This clonotype was counted only a few times. The chain employs TRBV27 and TRBJ2-3, with TRBD2 matching over 7 bases. Germline V gene sequence: CDR1 MNHEY, CDR2 SMNVEV (reference sequence). The CDR3 consists of 17 residues. Trimming cost V 4 bases and J 6 bases; bases outside gene matches: 16. The DNA of the CDR3 is TGTGCCAGCAGTTCAAACCCTGTAGCGCGGGAGAAGGATACGCAGTATTTT. Its protein product is CASSSNPVAREKDTQYF.

This clonotype was picked up many times. The chain joins TRBV7-9 to TRBJ2-3; 11 nucleotides line up with TRBD1. In germline, CDR1 is SEHNR, CDR2 FQNEAQ (reference sequence). The CDR3 loop spans 15 amino acids. Trimming cost V 5 bases and J 4 bases; bases outside gene matches: 5. CDR3 sequence (DNA): TGTGCCAGCAGCCGTCCGGGACAGGGGGCAGATACGCAGTATTTT. Amino acid sequence: CASSRPGQGADTQYF.

This clonotype has ten or more counts. V gene TRBV15 combines with J gene TRBJ2-5; 15 bases align to TRBD2. Germline V gives CDR1 LNHNV, CDR2 YYDKDF (reference sequence). This CDR3 contains 14 residues. Trimming cost V 9 bases and J 3 bases; bases outside gene matches: 2. The CDR3 here is CATGTSGRKETQYF. CDR3 DNA: TGTGCCACAGGGACTAGCGGGAGGAAAGAGACCCAGTACTTC.

The chain joins TRBV9 to TRBJ2-7, with unresolved D. The germline V gene has CDR1 SGDLS and CDR2 YYNGEE. Trimming stripped 0 bases from V and 3 bases from J, with 10 bases between. The CDR3 loop spans 14 amino acids. The chain's CDR3 is CASSVDNGDYEQYF. CDR3 nucleotides: TGTGCCAGCAGCGTAGACAACGGTGACTACGAGCAGTACTTC.

This clonotype was found a few times. The chain has TRBV20-1 and TRBJ1-4; D perhaps matches TRBD1 (6 bases). Deletions cut 1 base from V and 6 bases from J, with 12 bases between. Germline V gene data show CDR1 as DFQATT and CDR2 as SNEGSKA (reference sequence). This CDR3 is 14 amino acids long. The CDR3 sequence is CSARAGTPDEKLFF. In DNA, the CDR3 is TGCAGTGCTAGAGCCGGGACACCGGATGAAAAACTGTTTTTT.

This clonotype was found many times. V usage is TRBV11-2 and J usage is TRBJ2-5; TRBD2 matches 9 bases. The germline V gene encodes CDR1 SGHAT and CDR2 FQNNGV. The CDR3 runs 15 residues. Losses at the gene ends were 5 bases for V and 5 bases for J; bases not matched to a gene: 9. The CDR3 sequence: CASSVSGRGGETQYF. In DNA, the CDR3 is TGTGCCAGCAGCGTTTCAGGGCGGGGGGGGGAGACCCAGTACTTC. The full variable domain, with the rest looked up from reference TRBV11-2 and TRBJ2-5, is EAGVAQSPRYKIIEKRQSVAFWCNPISGHATLYWYQQILGQGPKLLIQFQNNGVVDDSQLPKDRFSAERLKGVDSTLKIQPAKLEDSAVYLCASSVSGRGGETQYFGPGTRLLVL.

This clonotype showed up just a few times. J is TRBJ1-3 and V is TRBV12-3 or TRBV12-4; no clear D gene. The V and J ends lost 6 bases and 2 bases respectively, with 14 bases between them. CDR3 size: 15 residues. The CDR3 loop is CASSYQWGTGNTIYF. CDR3 DNA sequence: TGTGCCAGCAGCTATCAATGGGGAACTGGAAACACCATATATTTT.

This clonotype showed up many times. J is TRBJ1-4 and V is TRBV28; perhaps TRBD1 as D (6 bases). The germline V gene has CDR1 MDHEN and CDR2 SYDVKM. The CDR3 loop spans 16 amino acids. The ends were cut back, 4 bases at V and 8 bases at J, with 20 bases in the middle. CDR3 region: CASSWEGQPKREKLFF. In nucleotides, the CDR3 is TGTGCCAGCAGTTGGGAGGGACAACCGAAAAGGGAAAAACTGTTTTTT.

The chain is built from TRBV3-1 and TRBJ2-1; 10 bases align to TRBD2. CDR1 is LGHDT, CDR2 YNNKEL, per germline (reference sequence). V was pared by 6 bases and J by 4 bases, with 3 bases of the junction left unmatched. The CDR3 is made up of 14 amino acids. The DNA for the CDR3 is TGTGCCAGCAGTCCACTAGCGGGGTACAATGAGCAGTTCTTC. This sequence encodes CASSPLAGYNEQFF.

This clonotype has a count of ten or more. The chain is built from TRBV7-3 and TRBJ2-1; 10 bases line up with TRBD2. The length of the CDR3 is 15 residues. The V and J ends lost 6 bases and 5 bases, in that order; junction bases with no gene match: 7. Germline CDR1 and CDR2: SGHTA and FQGTGA. The CDR3 loop is CASSYSGRLDNEQFF. The CDR3 DNA is TGTGCCAGCAGTTATAGCGGGAGGCTTGACAATGAGCAGTTCTTC.

This clonotype was found many times. CDR3 region: CASSSSTGYNSPLHF. CDR3 sequence (DNA): TGTGCCAGCAGTTCGTCAACAGGCTATAATTCACCCCTCCACTTT. V gene TRBV12-3 or TRBV12-4 combines with J gene TRBJ1-6; the D gene is possibly TRBD1 (5 bases). Trimming took 4 bases from V and 3 from J, leaving 10 bases between them. CDR3 length: 15 amino acids.

This clonotype was recorded at least ten times. This chain connects TRBV5-1 to TRBJ2-5, with D perhaps matching TRBD2 (5 bases). CDR1 SGHRS and CDR2 YFSETQ come from the germline V gene. This CDR3 has 14 residues. Trimming cost V 0 bases and J 5 bases, with 11 bases left between them. For the CDR3, the DNA is TGCGCCAGCAGCTTGGCTAGGACTGAGGAGACCCAGTACTTC. It encodes CASSLARTEETQYF.

As for this clonotype: The junction departs from germline at one end; a sequencing error may be responsible. The V gene is TRBV6-2 or TRBV6-3, the J gene TRBJ2-3; D remains unclear. There are 13 residues in the CDR3. The V gene's germline CDR1 is MNHEY and CDR2 SVGEGT. The CDR3 DNA sequence: TGTACCAGCAGTTACTCGGGTACAGATACGCAGTATTTT. Residues: CTSSYSGTDTQYF.